One and the same sample provided the 20 T cell receptor beta chains below, sequenced in a study of technical replicates of blood from a handful of donors. Libraries were prepared by immunoSEQ multiplex PCR; TCRdb keeps only in-frame clonotypes and omits some of them. The table lists around 95,000 clones, approximately 96% of them singletons. The sample was T cells isolated from PBMCs. Source of these receptors: a human donor in good health.

This chain links TRBV6-1 with TRBJ2-3; 10 nucleotides line up with TRBD2. CDR1 and CDR2 (germline): MNHNS, SASEGT. V dropped 6 bases and J dropped 3; count of bases not matched to a gene: 6. The CDR3 loop spans 15 amino acids. DNA of the CDR3: TGTGCCAGCAGGAGACTAGCGGGCGCAACAGATACGCAGTATTTT. As protein: CASRRLAGATDTQYF.

The rearrangement joins TRBV7-9 to TRBJ2-3; 10 bases map to TRBD1. Germline V gives CDR1 SEHNR, CDR2 FQNEAQ (reference sequence). CDR3 length: 17 amino acids. V shed 1 base, J shed 2 bases, and the junction held 6 bases outside the gene matches. The CDR3 is CASSLGVTGGDTDTQYF. CDR3 DNA: TGTGCCAGCAGCTTAGGGGTGACAGGGGGCGACACAGATACGCAGTATTTT.

The chain carries TRBV5-4 and TRBJ1-2, with 10 bases that match TRBD1. J gave up 8 bases and V 5 bases, and 12 bases lay outside the gene matches. The CDR3 consists of 15 residues. CDR1 SGHNT and CDR2 YYREEE come from the germline V gene (reference sequence). CDR3 coding DNA: TGTGCCAGCAGGGCCCTTAAAGACAGGGGGCCAGGCTACACCTTC. Translated: CASRALKDRGPGYTF.

The DNA for the CDR3 is TGTGCCAGCAGTGAACTTAGGGGGTCACACTCAAATTCACCCCTCCACTTT. Its translation is CASSELRGSHSNSPLHF. The V call is TRBV6-1, the J call TRBJ1-6; D possibly corresponds to TRBD1 (6 bases). The CDR3 spans 17 residues. V lost 2 bases, J lost 7 bases, and 18 bases lay in between. The V gene's germline CDR1 is MNHNS and CDR2 SASEGT.

V and J are TRBV2 and TRBJ2-7, with 7 positions matching TRBD1. The V gene end was trimmed by 7 bases and the J gene end by 4 bases; junction bases not matched to a gene: 10. Germline V gene lookup returns CDR1 SNHLY and CDR2 FYNNEI. CDR3 length: 14 residues. As DNA, the CDR3 is TGTGCCAGCAAAGGAAGGGACAGCCTATACGAGCAGTACTTC. It translates to CASKGRDSLYEQYF.

The V gene is TRBV10-3, the J gene TRBJ2-3, with 12 bases fitting TRBD2. This CDR3 is 16 amino acids long. Germline V gene lookup returns CDR1 ENHRY and CDR2 SYGVKD. J lost 10 bases, V lost 0 bases, and 8 bases had no gene match. CDR3 protein: CAISESTSGGPGAQYF. CDR3 in DNA: TGTGCCATCAGTGAGTCTACTAGCGGGGGGCCGGGGGCGCAGTATTTT.

The chain employs TRBV15 and TRBJ2-7; unclear D gene. Germline assignment: CDR1 LNHNV and CDR2 YYDKDF (reference sequence). The CDR3 has 15 amino acids. V was trimmed by 0 bases and J by 1 base, leaving 10 bases between them. CDR3 bases: TGTGCCACCAGCAGAGATCGTTCCTTATCCTACGAGCAGTACTTC. It yields the protein CATSRDRSLSYEQYF.

The chain has TRBV9 and TRBJ2-1; D is unresolved. V lost 2 bases, J lost 5 bases, and 11 bases lay in between. Germline CDR1 and CDR2: SGDLS and YYNGEE. The CDR3 is 14 amino acids. Here the CDR3 DNA reads TGTGCCAGCAGCGTTGGGCCAGCAGACAATGAGCAGTTCTTC. Translated: CASSVGPADNEQFF.

This clone was detected once. The chain carries TRBV7-2 and TRBJ2-7, with 11 positions matching TRBD2. Trimming at V came to 8 bases and at J to 1 base, leaving 7 bases not matched to a gene. CDR3 length: 15 residues. CDR1 and CDR2 from the germline V gene are SGHTA and FQGNSA. As DNA, the CDR3 is TGTGCCAGCGGGGATAGCGGGGGGGCTTCCTACGAGCAGTACTTC. It codes for CASGDSGGASYEQYF. Full variable domain (missing parts from reference TRBV7-2 and TRBJ2-7): GAGVSQSPSNKVTEKGKDVELRCDPISGHTALYWYRQSLGQGLEFLIYFQGNSAPDKSGLPSDRFSAERTGGSVSTLTIQRTQQEDSAVYLCASGDSGGASYEQYFGPGTRLTVT.

This chain links TRBV29-1 with TRBJ1-1, with D perhaps matching TRBD1 (5 bases). CDR3 length: 12 amino acids. CDR1 and CDR2 (germline): SQVTM, ANQGSEA. The V and J ends lost 8 bases and 3 bases respectively, with 13 bases between them. The CDR3 here is CSTGTGDTEAFF. DNA of the CDR3: TGCAGCACCGGGACGGGAGACACTGAAGCTTTCTTT.

The chain uses TRBV5-6 and TRBJ2-7; D call uncertain. CDR1 and CDR2 from the germline V gene are SGHDT and YYEEEE. The CDR3 is made up of 11 amino acids. Trimming stripped 1 base from V and 7 bases from J, with 6 bases between. CDR3 in amino acids: CASSLFLEQYF. DNA of the CDR3: TGTGCCAGCAGCTTGTTTCTAGAGCAGTACTTC.

The chain uses TRBV5-1 and TRBJ2-1; TRBD2 aligns across 8 bases. CDR1 SGHRS and CDR2 YFSETQ come from the germline V gene. CDR3 length: 16 residues. Germline trimming cut 0 bases from V and 6 bases from J; bases unmatched to any gene: 8. The CDR3 DNA reads TGCGCCAGCAGCTTGGATTACGGGGGGGCGGTCAATGAGCAGTTCTTC. Translating it yields CASSLDYGGAVNEQFF.

This clone was picked up a small number of times. V and J are TRBV12-5 and TRBJ1-1; the D gene is possibly TRBD1 (5 bases). The CDR3 is 17 amino acids. The V and J ends lost 3 bases and 2 bases respectively, with 19 bases between them. The germline V gene has CDR1 LGHNT and CDR2 FRNRAP. CDR3 sequence: CASGLTFWGGKNTEAFF. The CDR3 DNA reads TGTGCTAGTGGTTTAACTTTTTGGGGGGGAAAAAACACTGAAGCTTTCTTT. The full variable domain, completed using reference TRBV12-5 and TRBJ1-1, is DARVTQTPRHKVTEMGQEVTMRCQPILGHNTVFWYRQTMMQGLELLAYFRNRAPLDDSGMPKDRFSAEMPDATLATLKIQPSEPRDSAVYFCASGLTFWGGKNTEAFFGQGTRLTVV.

The chain recombines TRBV14 with TRBJ2-7, with 8 bases aligning to TRBD2. The V and J ends lost 1 base and 6 bases, in that order; junction bases with no gene match: 8. The CDR3 is 15 residues long. Per the germline V gene, CDR1 is SGHDN and CDR2 is FVKESK. DNA of the CDR3: TGTGCCAGCAGCCAAGGAGCGGGAGCGGGGGTCGAGCAGTACTTC. Amino acid sequence: CASSQGAGAGVEQYF.

The genes are TRBV14 and TRBJ1-3, with no clear D. The CDR3 contains 15 residues. Germline V lookup: CDR1 SGHDN, CDR2 FVKESK. V lost 1 base to trimming and J lost 0 bases, with 7 bases between them. The DNA for the CDR3 is TGTGCCAGCAGCCAAGTGAGGGTCTCTGGAAACACCATATATTTT. Encoded protein: CASSQVRVSGNTIYF.

V gene TRBV11-2 combines with J gene TRBJ2-2; TRBD1 agrees at 8 bases. CDR1 is SGHAT and CDR2 is FQNNGV in the germline V gene. This CDR3 region has 19 residues. V shed 4 bases and J 4 bases; nucleotides not matched to a gene: 17. CDR3 nucleotides: TGTGCCAGCAGCTCAACTAGCATTCGGGACAGGCTAATCACCGGGGAGCTGTTTTTT. This gives the protein CASSSTSIRDRLITGELFF.

The chain is built from TRBV7-2 and TRBJ1-5; 7 positions match TRBD1. Germline V lookup: CDR1 SGHTA, CDR2 FQGNSA. CDR3 size: 15 residues. V was clipped by 5 bases and J by 2 bases; unmatched bases: 6. The CDR3 coding sequence is TGTGCCAGCAGCATCAGACAGGGAGGCAATCAGCCCCAGCATTTT. Its translation is CASSIRQGGNQPQHF.

V and J are TRBV7-9 and TRBJ1-3; D is perhaps TRBD1 (5 bases). The germline V gene has CDR1 SEHNR and CDR2 FQNEAQ (reference sequence). The CDR3 is 15 residues long. The V gene lost 3 bases and the J gene lost 0 bases, with 9 bases spanning the gap. The CDR3 spells CASSLGPYSGNTIYF. In nucleotides, the CDR3 is TGTGCCAGCAGCTTGGGGCCGTACTCTGGAAACACCATATATTTT.

This chain connects TRBV28 to TRBJ2-2, with D tentatively TRBD1 (7 bases). The CDR3 runs to 14 residues. Germline CDR1 MDHEN, CDR2 SYDVKM. Trimming took off 5 bases at V and 7 bases at J, with 14 bases between the two ends. The CDR3 region is CASSDRGRGGELFF. The CDR3 nucleotides read TGTGCCAGCAGTGATAGGGGGCGGGGCGGGGAGCTGTTTTTT.

This sequence joins TRBV10-1 and TRBJ2-5; 7 positions match TRBD1. The V gene end was trimmed by 0 bases and the J gene end by 1 base; junction bases not matched to a gene: 8. There are 17 residues in the CDR3. Germline CDR1 and CDR2: WNHNN and SYGVQD (reference sequence). CDR3 protein: CASSESKVAGGQETQYF. CDR3 nucleotides: TGCGCCAGCAGTGAGTCGAAAGTTGCAGGGGGCCAAGAGACCCAGTACTTC.